The clone carrying this T cell receptor (beta chain) was counted a single time. A much bigger clone sits one base away, suggesting this may be a read error. Time point noted: patch test 3, about 24 weeks after DPC sensitization. Stated treatment: therapeutic diphenylcyclopropenone sensitization with weekly scalp DPC. The data originate from a study of human T cells and chemical hapten exposure. TCRdb itself ran the RACE reads through MiXCR, one entry per CDR3 protein. Of around 110,000 distinct CDR3 sequences in the sample, about 11% were seen once. Germline lookup yields CDR1 LGHDT and CDR2 YNNKEL (reference sequence). This CDR3 has 12 amino acids.

The receptor was isolated from a woman aged 50 to 60 with alopecia areata. Some clones in this sample may be carry-over from other donors' samples. Sequences were derived from whole blood, sampled in connection with sensitization to the hapten diphenylcyclopropenone (DPC). V gene TRBV3-1 combines with J gene TRBJ1-6, with D tentatively TRBD1 (5 bases). CDR3 in DNA: TGTGCCAGCAGCCAGGGGACTTCCCCGCTCAACTTT. Residues: CASSQGTSPLNF.